A selection of T cell receptor beta chains follows, all from one sample in a study of T cell responses to AZD1222 COVID-19 vaccine. Produced via immunoSEQ multiplex PCR; TCRdb's table is partial and in-frame only. The sample holds approximately 90,000 clones, about 90% seen once. This specimen was peripheral blood, taken on day 0 of AZD1222 vaccination. The receptor source for this set is an adult in good health. Both conserved end residues are trimmed from each CDR3.

j_call	v_call	cdr3_aa
TRBJ2-3	TRBV12-3/TRBV12-4	ASSPAGSTQY
TRBJ2-1	TRBV3-1/TRBV3-2	ASSRLAGVPYNEQF
TRBJ2-3	TRBV27	ASSAFGGGLASDTQY
TRBJ1-1	TRBV6-5	ASSSPGSRTEAF
TRBJ1-4	TRBV20-1	SARYDRELF
TRBJ1-6	TRBV5-4	ASSLAGGNSPLH
TRBJ2-5	TRBV6-5	AGRTGGEETQY
TRBJ2-7	TRBV28	ASSFWTGRSGEQY
TRBJ1-3	TRBV4-2	ASSQAGVGNTIY
TRBJ2-3	TRBV6-6	ASRSSGGRVGDTQY
TRBJ2-7	TRBV9	ASSVEGQGPGEQY
TRBJ1-5	TRBV2	ASSARGTSNQPQH
TRBJ2-1	TRBV24-1	ATSDGSGTSGSNEQF
TRBJ2-1	TRBV6-2/TRBV6-3	ASSPVDPGWPNEQF
TRBJ2-1	TRBV7-9	ASSIQGVALF
TRBJ1-5	TRBV18	ASSAKPTGGYQPQH
TRBJ2-7	TRBV19	ASSPRTSGSQTYEQY
TRBJ2-7	TRBV6-5	ASRQGYEQY
TRBJ1-2	TRBV18	ASSPGQGVNYGYT
TRBJ1-1	TRBV7-9	ASSPHLDSNTEAF
TRBJ2-7	TRBV6-5	ASILSGNAPYEQY
TRBJ2-7	TRBV10-2	ATRSDPAYEQY
TRBJ1-4	TRBV7-6	ASSLRDEKLF
TRBJ1-5	TRBV28	ASSFGNQPQH
TRBJ1-1	TRBV5-1	ASREGNTEAF
TRBJ2-7	TRBV5-4	ASSLGGRASYEQY
TRBJ1-2	TRBV27	ASSPRQGGNYGYT
TRBJ2-7	TRBV28	ASLTGGSSEQY
TRBJ2-7	TRBV9	ASSEEAGGPHEQY
TRBJ1-5	TRBV6-5	ASSLRTGTQPQH
TRBJ2-3	TRBV5-1	ASRTIGGTDTQY
TRBJ1-1	TRBV5-5	ASSPGTANTEAF
TRBJ1-1	TRBV3-1/TRBV3-2	ASSLSGRGPNTEAF
TRBJ2-1	TRBV2	ASSGAAYNEQF
TRBJ2-2	TRBV6-5	ASSYTRTSVTGELF
TRBJ2-3	TRBV5-4	ASSFVVARHTDTQY
TRBJ2-3	TRBV19	ASRGGRFGTDTQY
TRBJ1-2	TRBV25-1	ASSYRDRAHGYT
TRBJ1-2	TRBV14	ASSQDGAASKSYT
TRBJ1-6	TRBV3-1/TRBV3-2	ASSRADNSPLH
TRBJ1-5	TRBV6-1	ASSEIQSNQPQH